The 22 T cell receptor beta chains below all came from one sample that was sequenced in a study of tumor and adjacent non-tumor tissue in lung cancer. No cell sorting was done before RNA was extracted from the tissue. The library came from three nested PCR rounds adapted from ARM-PCR protocols. TCRdb fed the multiplex PCR reads into MiXCR, producing one record per CDR3 protein. The repertoire consists of roughly 120,000 distinct CDR3 sequences, with over 70% occurring once and the leading ten covering 20% to 25%. Sequenced sample: lung tumor tissue. The receptor set was obtained from a man aged 70-80 years with non-small cell lung cancer.

The rearrangement joins TRBV6-5 to TRBJ2-1; D is perhaps TRBD2 (7 bases). V shed 2 bases and J shed 12 bases, with 23 bases lying between them. The CDR3 covers 16 residues. The germline V gene has CDR1 MNHEY and CDR2 SVGAGI. The chain's CDR3 is CASSYVGGRRDNRQFF. The CDR3 nucleotides are TGTGCCAGCAGTTACGTCGGCGGGAGAAGGGACAATAGGCAGTTCTTC.

For this clonotype: The junction departs from the called germline gene at one end, perhaps through a read error. The chain combines TRBV10-3 with TRBJ1-2; TRBD1 matches at 9 bases. This CDR3 is built from 15 residues. CDR1 ENHRY and CDR2 SYGVKD come from the germline V gene. CDR3 bases: TGTGTCATCAGTGTCCGGGACAGGGCCGACTATGGCTACACCTTC. It encodes CVISVRDRADYGYTF.

As concerns this clonotype: Without the conserved terminal phenylalanine or tryptophan, this CDR3 likely stems from a read error. V gene TRBV11-2 combines with J gene TRBJ1-1, with a weak D call TRBD1 (5 bases). The length of the CDR3 is 14 residues. Germline loops: CDR1 SGHAT, CDR2 FQNNGV. Trimming removed 3 bases at V and 6 bases at J, with 14 bases between. The DNA of the CDR3 is TGTGCCAGCAGCTTCGGCGGGGGTCGGTCTGAAGCTTTCTAT. Translating it yields CASSFGGGRSEAFY.

The chain uses TRBV4-1 and TRBJ2-5; either TRBD1 or TRBD2 may supply D (5 bases each). From germline, CDR1 is MGHRA and CDR2 YSYEKL. This CDR3 contains 16 residues. V dropped 3 bases and J dropped 2 bases, with 16 bases sitting between them. The CDR3 sequence is CASSQDWDGYQETQYF. In DNA, the CDR3 is TGCGCCAGCAGCCAGGACTGGGACGGATATCAAGAGACCCAGTACTTC.

This clonotype qualifies as medium-sized. CDR3 coding DNA: TGTGCCAGCAGTCCAGCGAACACTGAAGCTTTCTTT. Its translation is CASSPANTEAFF. The chain carries TRBV12-3 or TRBV12-4 and TRBJ1-1; D unresolved. This CDR3 is 12 amino acids long. V gave up 5 bases and J gave up 1 base, with 5 bases separating them.

A remark on this clonotype: One end of the junction fails to match germline, which may point to a read error. This chain uses TRBV4-3 with TRBJ2-7; TRBD2 might be the D (5 bases). Germline V gene sequence: CDR1 LGHNA, CDR2 YSLEER. CDR3 length equals 15 residues. The CDR3 DNA sequence: TGCGCCAGAAGCCAATGTCGGGGATATTTAGACGAGCAGTATTTC. Its translation is CARSQCRGYLDEQYF.

As to this clonotype: Germline and junction disagree at one end, which may indicate a read error. The V and J genes are TRBV2 and TRBJ2-1; 8 bases map to TRBD1. Germline loops: CDR1 SNHLY, CDR2 FYNNEI. This CDR3 comprises 15 residues. For the CDR3, the DNA is TGTACCAGCAGTGAGATACAGGGGGACTACAATGAGCAGTTCTTC. Its protein is CTSSEIQGDYNEQFF.

This clonotype was detected once. A much bigger clone sits one base away, suggesting this may be a read error. The gene calls are TRBV28 and TRBJ2-7, with D perhaps matching TRBD2 (6 bases). The CDR3 extends over 17 amino acids. V was trimmed by 4 bases and J by 0 bases, leaving 19 bases between them. Germline V gives CDR1 MDHEN, CDR2 SYDVKM. For the CDR3, the DNA is TGTGCCAGCAGTTCCGGAATGGGACTCCTTAGCTCCTACGAGCAGTACTTC. Its protein is CASSSGMGLLSSYEQYF.

In its sample, this clonotype was seen a few times. This chain uses TRBV19 with TRBJ2-1, with D perhaps TRBD1 or TRBD2 (6 bases each). Germline CDR1 LNHDA, CDR2 SQIVND (reference sequence). CDR3 length: 17 amino acids. V was cut by 5 bases and J by 10 bases, with 27 bases left in between. In DNA form, the CDR3 reads TGTGCCAGTAGTCCGTGGGGACTGGGCGATGGGGGCGGCGAGCAGTTCTTC. It encodes CASSPWGLGDGGGEQFF.

This clonotype was counted once. The chain uses TRBV6-6 and TRBJ1-6; D not resolved. This CDR3 is 13 amino acids long. Germline assignment: CDR1 MNHNY and CDR2 SVGAGI (reference sequence). Trimming took off 0 bases at V and 11 bases at J, with 8 bases between the two ends. The chain's CDR3 is CASSYSYSTPLHF. DNA of the CDR3: TGTGCCAGCAGTTACTCCTACAGTACACCCCTCCACTTT.

The CDR3 region has the DNA TGTGCCTGTGACAGGGGCCTGGACTATGGCTACACCTTC. Amino acids: CACDRGLDYGYTF. The chain links TRBV12-3 or TRBV12-4 to TRBJ1-2, with 8 bases matching TRBD1. CDR3 length: 13 amino acids. J gave up 3 bases and V 11 bases, and 8 bases lay outside the gene matches.

Details on this clonotype: The junction does not match germline at one end; this may be a read error. The chain employs TRBV5-6 and TRBJ1-1; D is possibly TRBD1 (5 bases). CDR3 length equals 13 residues. Germline lookup yields CDR1 SGHDT and CDR2 YYEEEE. CDR3 nucleotide sequence: TGTGCCAGCAGCTTGGCGGACGGGACTGACGCTTTCTTT. Protein product: CASSLADGTDAFF.

As for this clonotype: The junction departs from the called germline gene at one end, perhaps through a read error. The CDR3 here is CSLLPYVRGGDTNTRYF. The CDR3 region has the DNA TGCAGCTTACTCCCATATGTGAGAGGGGGGGACACAAATACGCGGTATTTT. V is TRBV29-1 and J is TRBJ2-3, with a weak D call TRBD2 (7 bases). The length of the CDR3 is 17 residues. From germline, CDR1 is SQVTM and CDR2 ANQGSEA.

This clonotype was counted only a few times. Germline and junction disagree at one end, which may indicate a read error. The chain uses TRBV12-3 or TRBV12-4 and TRBJ1-4; D perhaps matches TRBD1 (5 bases). This CDR3 has 15 amino acids. As DNA, the CDR3 is TGTGACAGCAGCGTACAGGCAGGGAATAATGAAGAACTGTTTTTT. This gives the protein CDSSVQAGNNEELFF.

With respect to this clonotype: A junction boundary mismatches the germline segment, possibly from a read error. The J gene is TRBJ2-3, the V gene TRBV11-2, with D possibly matching TRBD1 (5 bases). The CDR3 sequence is 14 residues long. Per the germline V gene, CDR1 is SGHAT and CDR2 is FQNNGV. DNA for the CDR3: TGTGTCAACAGTCTAACCCCAGGGTCAAATACACAGTATTTT. Residues: CVNSLTPGSNTQYF.

A remark on this clonotype: One base away lies a much larger clone, so this may be a sequencing read error. This sequence joins TRBV5-1 and TRBJ2-7, with 9 positions matching TRBD2. J was trimmed by 3 bases and V by 6 bases; bases with no gene match: 7. Germline-derived CDR1 and CDR2 are SGHRS and YFSETQ. The CDR3 spans 14 residues. CDR3 sequence reads: CASILGLAYYEQYF. CDR3 DNA sequence: TGCGCCAGCATCCTGGGACTAGCCTACTACGAGCAGTACTTC.

Concerning this clonotype: Here the CDR3 omits its conserved ending phenylalanine or tryptophan, so a read error is the likely source. The chain carries TRBV20-1 and TRBJ1-6; unclear D gene. Germline V gene lookup returns CDR1 DFQATT and CDR2 SNEGSKA (reference sequence). V lost 3 bases, J lost 7 bases, and 7 bases lay in between. The CDR3 consists of 12 residues. DNA of the CDR3: TGCAGTGCTAGGACTGGGAATTCACCCCTCCACCTT. Translated: CSARTGNSPLHL.

There are many counts of this clonotype. The chain recombines TRBV24-1 with TRBJ2-7, with 7 bases lining up with TRBD1. Germline V gives CDR1 KGHDR, CDR2 SFDVKD. This CDR3 has 15 residues. J gave up 2 bases and V 4 bases, and 7 bases lay outside the gene matches. Here the CDR3 DNA reads TGTGCCACCAGTGACCCGGCCCAGGGGGCCTACGAGCAGTACTTC. It is translated as CATSDPAQGAYEQYF.

The chain joins TRBV12-3 or TRBV12-4 to TRBJ2-5, with 10 bases identical to TRBD2. This CDR3 region has 15 residues. V lost 10 bases to trimming and J lost 5 bases; unmatched junction nucleotides: 13. The CDR3 reads CATSVLAGVVETQYF. The CDR3 region has the DNA TGTGCCACGAGCGTGCTAGCGGGAGTGGTGGAGACCCAGTACTTC.

The rearrangement uses TRBV6-6 and TRBJ2-7; D may be TRBD1 (6 bases). The CDR3 extends over 17 amino acids. V was cut by 3 bases and J by 4 bases, with 22 bases left in between. CDR1 and CDR2 (germline): MNHNY, SVGAGI (reference sequence). The CDR3 coding sequence is TGTGCCAGCAGTTATGGGTATGGACAGTACCGTAAATACGAGCAGTACTTC. Translated: CASSYGYGQYRKYEQYF.

Notes on this clonotype: One end of the junction is discordant with germline, which a read error may explain. V gene TRBV29-1 combines with J gene TRBJ2-2, with D perhaps matching TRBD2 (5 bases). This CDR3 contains 12 residues. Germline loops: CDR1 SQVTM, CDR2 ANQGSEA. The CDR3 protein is CIVVDYIGELFF. The CDR3 nucleotides are TGCATCGTTGTTGACTACATCGGGGAGTTGTTTTTT.

Note on this clonotype: A read error may account for a junction end that differs from germline. The V call is TRBV11-2, the J call TRBJ1-1; D perhaps matches TRBD1 (6 bases). Germline CDR1 reads SGHAT; CDR2 reads FQNNGV. The CDR3 runs 14 residues. The CDR3 sequence: CASSFGGGRIEPFF. CDR3 nucleotide sequence: TGTGCTAGCAGCTTCGGCGGGGGCCGGATTGAACCTTTCTTT.